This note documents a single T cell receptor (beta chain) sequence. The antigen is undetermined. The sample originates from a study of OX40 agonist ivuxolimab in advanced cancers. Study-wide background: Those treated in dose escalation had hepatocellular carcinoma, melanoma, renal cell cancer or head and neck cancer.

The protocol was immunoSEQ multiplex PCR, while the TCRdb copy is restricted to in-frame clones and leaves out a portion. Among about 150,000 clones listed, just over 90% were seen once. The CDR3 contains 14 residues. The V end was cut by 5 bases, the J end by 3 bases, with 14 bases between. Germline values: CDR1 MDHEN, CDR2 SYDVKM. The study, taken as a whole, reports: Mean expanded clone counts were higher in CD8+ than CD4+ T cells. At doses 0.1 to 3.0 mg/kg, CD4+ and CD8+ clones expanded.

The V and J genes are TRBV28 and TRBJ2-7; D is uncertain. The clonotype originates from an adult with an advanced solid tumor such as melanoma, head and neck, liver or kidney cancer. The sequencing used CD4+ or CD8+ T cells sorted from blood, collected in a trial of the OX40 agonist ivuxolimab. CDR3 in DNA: TGTGCCAGCAGTCAAGGTGGGCCGGGCTACGAGCAGTACTTC. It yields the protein CASSQGGPGYEQYF.